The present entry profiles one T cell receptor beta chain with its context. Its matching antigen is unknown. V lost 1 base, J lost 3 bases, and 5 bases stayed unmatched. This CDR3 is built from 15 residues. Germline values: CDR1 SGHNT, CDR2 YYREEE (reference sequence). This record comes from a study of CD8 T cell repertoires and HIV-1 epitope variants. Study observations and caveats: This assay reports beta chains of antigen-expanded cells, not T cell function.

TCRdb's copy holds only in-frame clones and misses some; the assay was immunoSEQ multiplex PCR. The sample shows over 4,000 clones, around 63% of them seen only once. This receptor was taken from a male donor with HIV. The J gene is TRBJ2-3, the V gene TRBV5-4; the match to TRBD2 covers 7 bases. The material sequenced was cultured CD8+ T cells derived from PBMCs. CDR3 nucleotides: TGTGCCAGCAGCTTGCTGGGCGGGGGAACAGATACGCAGTATTTT. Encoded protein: CASSLLGGGTDTQYF.